One sample yielded the 5 T cell receptor beta chains listed below, sequenced in a study of cytomegalovirus exposure and HLA in healthy donors. PCR used 60 Vbeta primers and 13 Jbeta primers. Data came from immunoSEQ multiplex PCR; TCRdb stores just in-frame clones and leaves some out. The sample has 210,000 or so clones, 76% seen once. The sequenced sample consisted of PBMCs. Every receptor here comes from a man between 18 and 35 years old in good health and CMV-seronegative.

This sequence joins TRBV7-3 and TRBJ2-1, with D perhaps matching TRBD2 (6 bases). Germline values: CDR1 SGHTA, CDR2 FQGTGA. The CDR3 is 16 amino acids. V was pared by 5 bases and J by 0 bases, with 14 bases between. The CDR3 sequence: CASSLDRDFSYNEQFF. CDR3 bases: TGTGCCAGCAGCCTAGATAGGGACTTCTCCTACAATGAGCAGTTCTTC.

This chain links TRBV30 with TRBJ2-2; D is uncertain. The V gene's germline CDR1 is GTSNPN and CDR2 SVGIG (reference sequence). The CDR3 totals 10 residues. V shed 2 bases and J shed 8 bases, with 3 bases lying between them. This chain's CDR3 is CAWSRGELFF. The CDR3 DNA reads TGTGCCTGGAGTCGGGGGGAGCTGTTTTTT.

The chain carries TRBV15 and TRBJ1-5; D perhaps matches TRBD1 (5 bases). The CDR3 loop spans 14 amino acids. Trimming shortened V by 6 bases and J by 2 bases, and 11 bases separated the two germline ends. Looked up from germline, CDR1 is LNHNV and CDR2 is YYDKDF (reference sequence). The DNA of the CDR3 is TGTGCCACCAGAACCGACAGCCGCAATCAGCCCCAGCATTTT. Translating it yields CATRTDSRNQPQHF.

The rearrangement joins TRBV11-2 to TRBJ2-5; no reliable D call. Germline lookup yields CDR1 SGHAT and CDR2 FQNNGV. Between the trimmed V and J ends, which lost 1 base and 0 bases, there was a span of 9 bases. There are 15 residues in the CDR3. CDR3 loop: CASSLGSLYQETQYF. The CDR3 region has the DNA TGTGCCAGCAGCTTAGGTTCCCTGTACCAAGAGACCCAGTACTTC.

This clone was seen more than once but under ten times. The V call is TRBV4-2, the J call TRBJ2-2; 8 bases align to TRBD2. The CDR3 spans 17 residues. V shed 0 bases and J 5 bases; nucleotides not matched to a gene: 8. CDR1 and CDR2 (germline): LGHNA, YNFKEQ. As DNA, the CDR3 is TGTGCCAGCAGCCAAGAGGGAGTGGAGCGGGGGACCGGGGAGCTGTTTTTT. Encoded protein: CASSQEGVERGTGELFF.